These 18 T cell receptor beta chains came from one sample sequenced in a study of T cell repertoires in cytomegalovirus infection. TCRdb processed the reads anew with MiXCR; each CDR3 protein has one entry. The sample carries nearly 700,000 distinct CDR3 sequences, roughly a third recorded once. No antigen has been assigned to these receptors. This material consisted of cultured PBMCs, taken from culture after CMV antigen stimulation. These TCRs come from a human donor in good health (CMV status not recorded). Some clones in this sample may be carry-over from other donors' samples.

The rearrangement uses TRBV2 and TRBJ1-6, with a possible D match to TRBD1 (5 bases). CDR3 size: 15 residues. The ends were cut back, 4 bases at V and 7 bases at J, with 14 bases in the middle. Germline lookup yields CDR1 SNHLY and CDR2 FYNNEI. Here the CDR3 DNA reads TGTGCCAGCAGTGCCCAGGGTATAAGGAATTCACCCCTCCACTTT. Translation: CASSAQGIRNSPLHF. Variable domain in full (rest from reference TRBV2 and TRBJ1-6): EPEVTQTPSHQVTQMGQEVILRCVPISNHLYFYWYRQILGQKVEFLVSFYNNEISEKSEIFDDQFSVERPDGSNFTLKIRSTKLEDSAMYFCASSAQGIRNSPLHFGNGTRLTVT.

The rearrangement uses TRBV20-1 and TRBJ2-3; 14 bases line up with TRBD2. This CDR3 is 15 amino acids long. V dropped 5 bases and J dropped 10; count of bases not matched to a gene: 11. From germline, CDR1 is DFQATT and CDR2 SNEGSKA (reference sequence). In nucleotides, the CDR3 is TGCAGTGCTCGAATCGCGACTAGCGGGGGGGCCGCGCAGTATTTT. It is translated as CSARIATSGGAAQYF.

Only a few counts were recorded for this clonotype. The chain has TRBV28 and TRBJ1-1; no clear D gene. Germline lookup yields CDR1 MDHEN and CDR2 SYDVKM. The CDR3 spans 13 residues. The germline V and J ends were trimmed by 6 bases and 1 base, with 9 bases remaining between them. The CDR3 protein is CASRSIGNTEAFF. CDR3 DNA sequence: TGTGCCAGCAGATCCATTGGGAACACTGAAGCTTTCTTT.

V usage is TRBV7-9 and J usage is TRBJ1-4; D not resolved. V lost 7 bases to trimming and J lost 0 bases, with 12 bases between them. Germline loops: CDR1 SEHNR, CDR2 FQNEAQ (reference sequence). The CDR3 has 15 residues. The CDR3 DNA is TGTGCCAGCACCCCGGGAGCTGCAACTAATGAAAAACTGTTTTTT. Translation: CASTPGAATNEKLFF.

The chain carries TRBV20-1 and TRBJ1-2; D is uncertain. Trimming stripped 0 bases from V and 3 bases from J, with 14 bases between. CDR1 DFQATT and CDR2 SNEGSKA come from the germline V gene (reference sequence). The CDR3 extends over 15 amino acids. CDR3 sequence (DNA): TGCAGTGCTAGAGACCCCCGAGGCAGTGACTATGGCTACACCTTC. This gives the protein CSARDPRGSDYGYTF.

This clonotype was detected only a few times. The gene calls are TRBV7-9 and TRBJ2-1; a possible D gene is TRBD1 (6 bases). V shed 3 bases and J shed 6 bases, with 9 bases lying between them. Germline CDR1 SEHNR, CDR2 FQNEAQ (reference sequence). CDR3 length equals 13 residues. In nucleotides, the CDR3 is TGTGCCAGCAGCTTTCGACAGGCCAATGAGCAGTTCTTC. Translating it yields CASSFRQANEQFF. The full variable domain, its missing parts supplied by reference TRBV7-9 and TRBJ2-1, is DTGVSQNPRHKITKRGQNVTFRCDPISEHNRLYWYRQTLGQGPEFLTYFQNEAQLEKSRLLSDRFSAERPKGSFSTLEIQRTEQGDSAMYLCASSFRQANEQFFGPGTRLTVL.

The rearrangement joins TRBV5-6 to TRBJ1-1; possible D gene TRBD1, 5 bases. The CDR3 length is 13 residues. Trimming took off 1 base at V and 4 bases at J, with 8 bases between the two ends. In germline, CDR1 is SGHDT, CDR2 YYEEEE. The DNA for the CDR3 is TGTGCCAGCAGCTTGATGACAGTCACTGAAGCTTTCTTT. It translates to CASSLMTVTEAFF.

CDR3 in DNA: TGCAGCGTTGAGACCACAGATACGCAGTATTTT. Translated, it gives CSVETTDTQYF. The chain couples TRBV29-1 to TRBJ2-3, with D unresolved. Germline V gene lookup returns CDR1 SQVTM and CDR2 ANQGSEA. V lost 3 bases and J lost 2, with 3 bases in between. The CDR3 length is 11 residues.

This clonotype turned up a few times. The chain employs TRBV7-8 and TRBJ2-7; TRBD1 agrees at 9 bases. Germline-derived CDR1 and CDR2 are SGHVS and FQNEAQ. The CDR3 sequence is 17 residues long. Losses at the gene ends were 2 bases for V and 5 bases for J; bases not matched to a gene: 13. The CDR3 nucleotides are TGTGCCAGCAGCTTATTCCTGAGGGACAGGGTTTCCCACGAGCAGTACTTC. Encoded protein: CASSLFLRDRVSHEQYF.

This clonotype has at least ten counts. CDR3: CASSLERDLGETQYF. The CDR3 coding sequence is TGTGCCAGCAGCTTAGAGAGGGATCTGGGAGAGACCCAGTACTTC. The chain has TRBV7-8 and TRBJ2-5; D possibly corresponds to TRBD2 (5 bases). V was clipped by 1 base and J by 4 bases, with 13 bases between them. The CDR3 runs 15 residues. Per the germline V gene, CDR1 is SGHVS and CDR2 is FQNEAQ. Using reference TRBV7-8 and TRBJ2-5 for the parts outside the CDR3, the full variable domain is GAGVSQSPRYKVAKRGQDVALRCDPISGHVSLFWYQQALGQGPEFLTYFQNEAQLDKSGLPSDRFFAERPEGSVSTLKIQRTQQEDSAVYLCASSLERDLGETQYFGPGTRLLVL.

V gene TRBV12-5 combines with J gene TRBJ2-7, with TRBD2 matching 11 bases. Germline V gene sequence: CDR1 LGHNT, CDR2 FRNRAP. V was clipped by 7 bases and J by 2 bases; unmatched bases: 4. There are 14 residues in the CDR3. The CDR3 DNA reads TGTGCTAGTGACCAGACTAGCGGGACCTACGAGCAGTACTTC. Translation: CASDQTSGTYEQYF.

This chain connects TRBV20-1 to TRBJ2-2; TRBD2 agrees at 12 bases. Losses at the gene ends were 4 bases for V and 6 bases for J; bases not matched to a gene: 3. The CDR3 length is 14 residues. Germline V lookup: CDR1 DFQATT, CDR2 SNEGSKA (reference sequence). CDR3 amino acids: CSAIGLAGPGELFF. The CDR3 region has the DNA TGCAGTGCTATAGGACTAGCGGGACCCGGGGAGCTGTTTTTT.

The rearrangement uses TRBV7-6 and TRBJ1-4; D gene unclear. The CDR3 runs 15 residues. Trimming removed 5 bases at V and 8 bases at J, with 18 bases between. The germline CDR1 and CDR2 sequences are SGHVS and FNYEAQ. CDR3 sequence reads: CASSPSLMKGEKLFF. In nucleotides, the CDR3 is TGTGCCAGCAGCCCTTCTCTTATGAAAGGGGAAAAACTGTTTTTT.

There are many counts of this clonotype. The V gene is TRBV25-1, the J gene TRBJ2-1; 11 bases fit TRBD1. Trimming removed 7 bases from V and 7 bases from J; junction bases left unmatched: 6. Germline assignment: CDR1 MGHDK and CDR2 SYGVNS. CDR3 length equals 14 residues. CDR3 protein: CASKGDRGWNEQFF. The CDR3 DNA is TGTGCCAGCAAGGGGGACAGGGGGTGGAATGAGCAGTTCTTC.

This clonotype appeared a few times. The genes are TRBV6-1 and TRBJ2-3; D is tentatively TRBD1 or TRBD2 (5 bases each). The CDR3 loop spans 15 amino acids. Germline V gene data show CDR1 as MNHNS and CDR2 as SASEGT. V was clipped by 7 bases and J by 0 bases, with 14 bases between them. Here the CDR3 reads CASTGRGTSTDTQYF. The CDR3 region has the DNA TGTGCCAGCACGGGACGGGGAACTAGCACAGATACGCAGTATTTT.

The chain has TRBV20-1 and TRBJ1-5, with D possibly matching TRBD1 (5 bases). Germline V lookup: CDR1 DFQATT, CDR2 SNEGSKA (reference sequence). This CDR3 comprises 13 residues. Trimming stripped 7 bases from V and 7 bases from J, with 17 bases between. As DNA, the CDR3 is TGCAGTGTTTCAGGAGAGACAGCACAGCCCCAGCATTTT. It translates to CSVSGETAQPQHF.

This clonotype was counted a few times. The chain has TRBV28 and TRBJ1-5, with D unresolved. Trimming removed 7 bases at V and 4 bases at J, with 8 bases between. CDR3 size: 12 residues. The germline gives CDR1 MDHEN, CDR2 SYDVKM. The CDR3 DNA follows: TGTGCCAGCAATGGGAATAATCAGCCCCAGCATTTT. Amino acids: CASNGNNQPQHF.

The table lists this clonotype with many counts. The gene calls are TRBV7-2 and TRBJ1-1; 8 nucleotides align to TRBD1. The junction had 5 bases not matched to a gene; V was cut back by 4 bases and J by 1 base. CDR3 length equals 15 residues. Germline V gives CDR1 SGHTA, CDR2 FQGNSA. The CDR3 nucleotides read TGTGCCAGCAGCTCTGACAGGGGTAAGAACACTGAAGCTTTCTTT. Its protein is CASSSDRGKNTEAFF.